One sample yielded the 28 T cell receptor beta chains listed below, sequenced in a study of T cell repertoires in cytomegalovirus infection. Their cognate antigens are unknown. TCRdb reprocessed the reads via MiXCR and lists one record per CDR3 protein. Among around 430,000 distinct CDR3 sequences listed, roughly 42% were seen once. This specimen was cultured PBMCs, taken from culture after CMV antigen stimulation. These receptors originate from a human donor in good health (CMV status not recorded). Some clones in this sample may be carry-over from other donors' samples.

This clonotype was detected only a few times. The V and J genes are TRBV6-1 and TRBJ1-1, with D possibly being TRBD1 (5 bases). Germline-derived CDR1 and CDR2 are MNHNS and SASEGT. CDR3 length equals 15 residues. V lost 0 bases, J lost 3 bases, and 11 bases lay in between. The chain's CDR3 is CASSEAPPRDTEAFF. The CDR3, as DNA: TGTGCCAGCAGTGAAGCCCCACCCAGGGACACTGAAGCTTTCTTT.

A few counts support this clonotype. The genes are TRBV7-2 and TRBJ2-7; 10 bases line up with TRBD2. Germline CDR1 reads SGHTA; CDR2 reads FQGNSA. CDR3 length: 16 residues. V dropped 5 bases and J dropped 2; count of bases not matched to a gene: 9. DNA of the CDR3: TGTGCCAGCAGCCTCCCACTAGCGGGGAACACCTACGAGCAGTACTTC. This sequence encodes CASSLPLAGNTYEQYF.

The CDR3 region is CASSLAFVARRGGRTEAFF. The CDR3 DNA reads as TGTGCCAGCAGCTTAGCATTCGTGGCCAGGAGGGGGGGGAGGACTGAAGCTTTCTTT. The gene calls are TRBV7-8 and TRBJ1-1; perhaps TRBD1 as D (6 bases). The CDR3 has 19 amino acids. CDR1 and CDR2 (germline): SGHVS, FQNEAQ. V was cut by 0 bases and J by 5 bases, with 25 bases left in between.

This clonotype showed up just a few times. This rearrangement joins TRBV27 to TRBJ2-1, with 8 bases fitting TRBD1. V shed 4 bases and J 9 bases; nucleotides not matched to a gene: 11. The CDR3 is 15 residues long. Germline V gene sequence: CDR1 MNHEY, CDR2 SMNVEV (reference sequence). The CDR3 here is CASSSRQGSVGEQFF. In nucleotides, the CDR3 is TGTGCCAGCAGTTCCAGACAGGGGAGTGTGGGTGAGCAGTTCTTC.

This clonotype turned up a few times. The chain joins TRBV7-8 to TRBJ1-4, with D perhaps matching TRBD1 (5 bases). V lost 2 bases and J lost 3, with 10 bases in between. The CDR3 runs 15 residues. CDR1 and CDR2 (germline): SGHVS, FQNEAQ. The CDR3 here is CASSLMGGSNEKLFF. DNA for the CDR3: TGTGCCAGCAGCTTAATGGGGGGTTCTAATGAAAAACTGTTTTTT.

The chain carries TRBV7-2 and TRBJ1-2, with 7 positions matching TRBD1. Germline V gives CDR1 SGHTA, CDR2 FQGNSA. This CDR3 spans 13 amino acids. With 5 bases clipped from V and 7 bases from J, the junction kept 7 bases outside the gene matches. CDR3 in DNA: TGTGCCAGCAGCCCAGGACAGGAACTTGGCTACACCTTC. Translating gives CASSPGQELGYTF.

The chain links TRBV7-2 to TRBJ1-2, with D possibly being TRBD1 (6 bases). The germline CDR1 and CDR2 sequences are SGHTA and FQGNSA. V was shortened by 1 base and J by 6 bases, with 15 bases between the two germline ends. The CDR3 covers 15 residues. CDR3 DNA sequence: TGTGCCAGCAGCTTAGTTCCCGGGACAATCGATGGCTACACCTTC. As protein: CASSLVPGTIDGYTF.

The gene calls are TRBV7-8 and TRBJ2-7; D is possibly TRBD1 (7 bases). The CDR3 loop spans 15 amino acids. The V gene lost 5 bases and the J gene lost 3 bases, with 17 bases spanning the gap. Germline V gene lookup returns CDR1 SGHVS and CDR2 FQNEAQ. The CDR3 loop is CASSKMAGQYYEQYF. In DNA, the CDR3 is TGTGCCAGCAGCAAAATGGCGGGACAGTACTACGAGCAGTACTTC.

The chain joins TRBV12-3 or TRBV12-4 to TRBJ2-7; possibly TRBD1 for D (5 bases). This CDR3 spans 14 amino acids. V lost 5 bases and J 2 bases, leaving 13 bases between the germline ends. CDR3 in amino acids: CASSPQTVTYEQYF. CDR3 coding DNA: TGTGCCAGCAGTCCTCAGACAGTGACCTACGAGCAGTACTTC.

This clonotype was found a few times. This chain connects TRBV7-2 to TRBJ1-5; D is uncertain. This CDR3 region has 13 residues. The germline CDR1 and CDR2 sequences are SGHTA and FQGNSA. V gave up 3 bases and J gave up 5 bases, with 8 bases separating them. The CDR3 sequence: CASSFRTDQPQHF. CDR3 nucleotides: TGTGCCAGCAGCTTCAGGACGGATCAGCCCCAGCATTTT.

The CDR3 DNA sequence: TGTGCCAGCAGCTCGGCAACCGGGACTTCAATCTACGAGCAGTACTTC. This translates into CASSSATGTSIYEQYF. The rearrangement links TRBV7-9 to TRBJ2-7, with D tentatively TRBD2 (6 bases). V lost 4 bases and J lost 3, with 19 bases in between. The CDR3 totals 16 residues. Germline lookup yields CDR1 SEHNR and CDR2 FQNEAQ (reference sequence).

This clonotype was seen a handful of times. The chain combines TRBV28 with TRBJ2-3; 7 positions agree with TRBD1. Germline V gene data show CDR1 as MDHEN and CDR2 as SYDVKM. The trim removed 5 bases at V and 1 base at J, leaving 15 bases unmatched. This CDR3 region has 18 residues. The CDR3 region has the DNA TGTGCCAGCAGTACCCCGACAGGGTCGTATATCGGCACAGATACGCAGTATTTT. It is translated as CASSTPTGSYIGTDTQYF.

The chain recombines TRBV7-6 with TRBJ2-5; D gene ambiguous. Between the trimmed V and J ends, which lost 2 bases and 0 bases, there was a span of 7 bases. Germline CDR1 SGHVS, CDR2 FNYEAQ. The CDR3 sequence is 14 residues long. The CDR3 sequence: CASSLLRYQETQYF. The CDR3 coding sequence is TGTGCCAGCAGCTTACTGAGGTACCAAGAGACCCAGTACTTC.

This sequence joins TRBV29-1 and TRBJ2-1; 7 nucleotides align to TRBD1. V was clipped by 8 bases and J by 2 bases; unmatched bases: 9. This CDR3 has 14 amino acids. CDR1 is SQVTM, CDR2 ANQGSEA, per germline. CDR3 sequence reads: CSSRRDSPYNEQFF. Written as DNA, the CDR3 is TGCAGCTCCCGCCGGGACAGCCCCTACAATGAGCAGTTCTTC.

This chain connects TRBV19 to TRBJ1-5; D remains unclear. The CDR3 is 18 residues long. Germline V gene sequence: CDR1 LNHDA, CDR2 SQIVND (reference sequence). Trimming shortened V by 5 bases and J by 0 bases, and 20 bases separated the two germline ends. The CDR3: CASSYPDRTAYSNQPQHF. CDR3 nucleotides: TGTGCCAGTAGTTATCCGGACCGAACCGCTTATAGCAATCAGCCCCAGCATTTT.

The sample holds a few counts of this clonotype. This chain links TRBV12-3 or TRBV12-4 with TRBJ1-6, with TRBD1 as a possible D gene (5 bases). Trimming stripped 0 bases from V and 8 bases from J, with 14 bases between. The CDR3 sequence is 16 residues long. CDR3 DNA: TGTGCCAGCAGTTTAGCCCCCGGGACCAGTTATTCACCCCTCCACTTT. Protein sequence: CASSLAPGTSYSPLHF.

This clonotype was counted a few times. The V call is TRBV10-3, the J call TRBJ2-7; 10 positions agree with TRBD1. The V gene's germline CDR1 is ENHRY and CDR2 SYGVKD. CDR3 length: 16 residues. V shed 4 bases and J 3 bases; nucleotides not matched to a gene: 9. As DNA, the CDR3 is TGTGCCATCAGTGTCGGAGGACAGGGGGATTACTACGAGCAGTACTTC. Amino acids: CAISVGGQGDYYEQYF.

The table lists this clonotype with a few counts. This chain connects TRBV6-6 to TRBJ2-7, with a weak D call TRBD2 (6 bases). The germline gives CDR1 MNHNY, CDR2 SVGAGI (reference sequence). With 6 bases removed from V and 6 bases from J, the gap between germline ends came to 12 bases. The CDR3 extends over 12 amino acids. CDR3 region: CASRKGGPEQYF. In DNA form, the CDR3 reads TGTGCCAGCAGAAAAGGAGGGCCCGAGCAGTACTTC.

The rearrangement links TRBV11-2 to TRBJ1-2; no firm D call. The V and J ends lost 5 bases and 8 bases respectively, with 21 bases between them. Germline loops: CDR1 SGHAT, CDR2 FQNNGV. CDR3 length: 15 residues. The CDR3 region is CASSPIKAAGGGYTF. CDR3 nucleotide sequence: TGTGCCAGCAGCCCTATTAAAGCGGCCGGCGGAGGCTACACCTTC.

The CDR3 DNA follows: TGCGCCAGCAGCCACCGGGGACAGGGAAACATTCAGTACTTC. It yields the protein CASSHRGQGNIQYF. V usage is TRBV4-3 and J usage is TRBJ2-4; 9 positions agree with TRBD1. Germline loops: CDR1 LGHNA, CDR2 YSLEER. This CDR3 is 14 amino acids long. The junction had 3 bases not matched to a gene; V was cut back by 3 bases and J by 6 bases.

The V gene is TRBV5-1, the J gene TRBJ1-3, with D hard to call. V was trimmed by 1 base and J by 3 bases, leaving 8 bases between them. The CDR3 has 14 residues. The germline gives CDR1 SGHRS, CDR2 YFSETQ. CDR3 in DNA: TGCGCCAGCAGCTTGTTTGGGAGTGGAAACACCATATATTTT. Translation: CASSLFGSGNTIYF.

This chain uses TRBV18 with TRBJ1-2, with D possibly matching TRBD1 (5 bases). Trimming shortened V by 2 bases and J by 8 bases, and 24 bases separated the two germline ends. CDR1 is KGHSH and CDR2 is LQKENI in the germline V gene. CDR3 length: 17 amino acids. CDR3 sequence: CASSPRGSIRGPEGYTF. CDR3 nucleotide sequence: TGTGCCAGCTCACCAAGGGGTTCTATCCGTGGCCCGGAAGGCTACACCTTC.

The chain uses TRBV6-2 or TRBV6-3 and TRBJ1-1; D is perhaps TRBD1 (6 bases). Trimming left V 10 bases short and J 5 bases short, with 17 bases between. This CDR3 comprises 13 residues. Germline-derived CDR1 and CDR2 are MNHEY and SVGEGT. The DNA of the CDR3 is TGTGCCATCCGGAGGGGGGGGTGGACTGAAGCTTTCTTT. Protein: CAIRRGGWTEAFF.

This rearrangement joins TRBV28 to TRBJ2-7, with TRBD2 identical over 8 bases. Trimming removed 2 bases from V and 6 bases from J; junction bases left unmatched: 6. CDR3 length: 14 amino acids. Germline V CDR1 and CDR2: MDHEN, SYDVKM. The CDR3 region has the DNA TGTGCCAGCAGTTTAGGACTAGCTTCTCGCGAGCAGTACTTC. As protein: CASSLGLASREQYF.

This clonotype was observed once. The V and J genes are TRBV7-9 and TRBJ2-3; a weak D match, TRBD1 (6 bases). Trimming took off 9 bases at V and 2 bases at J, with 24 bases between the two ends. The CDR3 is made up of 17 amino acids. CDR1 and CDR2 from the germline V gene are SEHNR and FQNEAQ (reference sequence). The CDR3 DNA sequence: TGTGCCAGTGAGAGCTCGGGACACCTTACTATCACAGATACGCAGTATTTT. Translating gives CASESSGHLTITDTQYF.

This rearrangement joins TRBV2 to TRBJ2-6; D possibly corresponds to TRBD2 (6 bases). Germline CDR1 is SNHLY and CDR2 is FYNNEI. Trimming removed 5 bases from V and 2 bases from J, with 13 bases in between. CDR3 length: 16 amino acids. DNA of the CDR3: TGTGCCAGCAGTTCCTTGGGCGGGGCTGGGGCCAACGTCCTGACTTTC. It codes for CASSSLGGAGANVLTF.

This clonotype was counted ten times or more. One end of the junction varies from germline; a read error may be responsible. The chain carries TRBV6-2 or TRBV6-3 and TRBJ2-3; TRBD1 might be the D (6 bases). In germline, CDR1 is MNHEY, CDR2 SVGEGT. CDR3 size: 15 residues. CDR3 DNA sequence: TGTGCCAGCCACCCTGGGGGCAGCGGCACAAATACGCAGTATTTT. This translates into CASHPGGSGTNTQYF.

The genes are TRBV2 and TRBJ1-6; D ambiguous. V dropped 4 bases and J dropped 8 bases, with 9 bases sitting between them. This CDR3 spans 13 amino acids. Looked up from germline, CDR1 is SNHLY and CDR2 is FYNNEI. The CDR3: CASSVGPDSPLHF. The CDR3 bases are TGTGCCAGCAGTGTCGGCCCCGATTCACCCCTCCACTTT.